A single sample is the source of the 2 T cell receptor beta chains below, sequenced in a study of cytomegalovirus exposure and HLA in healthy donors. PCR primers comprised 60 Vbeta and 13 Jbeta primers. Produced via immunoSEQ multiplex PCR; TCRdb's table is partial and in-frame only. The table shows more than 150,000 clones, with 84% occurring only once. Sample: PBMCs. The receptors shown here come from a boy between 10 and 17 years old in good health and CMV-seronegative.

The CDR3 region has the DNA TGCGCCAGCAGCCAGTCCCGCTCTGGAAACACCATATATTTT. It is translated as CASSQSRSGNTIYF. This sequence joins TRBV4-1 and TRBJ1-3, with D uncertain. The germline V and J ends were trimmed by 3 bases and 0 bases, with 6 bases remaining between them. The CDR3 runs to 14 residues. Germline V lookup: CDR1 MGHRA, CDR2 YSYEKL.

CDR3 residues: CASSPGTGRKTQYF. CDR3 coding DNA: TGTGCCAGCAGTCCAGGGACAGGGCGGAAGACCCAGTACTTC. The chain has TRBV27 and TRBJ2-5, with 9 bases aligning to TRBD1. Trimming cost V 5 bases and J 6 bases; bases outside gene matches: 7. Germline V gene lookup returns CDR1 MNHEY and CDR2 SMNVEV (reference sequence). CDR3 length: 14 amino acids.